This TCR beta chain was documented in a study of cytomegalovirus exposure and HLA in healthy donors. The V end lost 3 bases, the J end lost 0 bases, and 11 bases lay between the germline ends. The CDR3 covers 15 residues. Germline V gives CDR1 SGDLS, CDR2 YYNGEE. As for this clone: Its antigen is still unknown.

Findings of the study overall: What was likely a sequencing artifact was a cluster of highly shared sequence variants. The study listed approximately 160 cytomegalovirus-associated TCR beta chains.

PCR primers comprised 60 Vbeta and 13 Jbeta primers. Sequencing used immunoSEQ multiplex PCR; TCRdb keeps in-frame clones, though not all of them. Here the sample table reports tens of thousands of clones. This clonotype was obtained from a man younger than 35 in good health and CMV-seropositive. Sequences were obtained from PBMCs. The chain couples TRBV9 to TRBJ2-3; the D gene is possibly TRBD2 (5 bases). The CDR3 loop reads CASSALVTSTDTQYF. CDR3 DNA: TGTGCCAGCAGCGCACTAGTTACTAGCACAGATACGCAGTATTTT.